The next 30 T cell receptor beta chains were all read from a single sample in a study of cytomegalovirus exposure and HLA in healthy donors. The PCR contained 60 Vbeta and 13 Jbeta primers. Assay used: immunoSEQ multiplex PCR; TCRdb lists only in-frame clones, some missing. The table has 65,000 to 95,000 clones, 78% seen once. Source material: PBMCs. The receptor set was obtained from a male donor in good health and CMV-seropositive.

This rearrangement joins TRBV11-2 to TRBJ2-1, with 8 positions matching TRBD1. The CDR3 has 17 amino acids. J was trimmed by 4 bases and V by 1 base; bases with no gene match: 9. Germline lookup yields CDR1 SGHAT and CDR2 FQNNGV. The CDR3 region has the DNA TGTGCCAGCAGCTTAGTTCACGGGACAGGACAATACAATGAGCAGTTCTTC. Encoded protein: CASSLVHGTGQYNEQFF.

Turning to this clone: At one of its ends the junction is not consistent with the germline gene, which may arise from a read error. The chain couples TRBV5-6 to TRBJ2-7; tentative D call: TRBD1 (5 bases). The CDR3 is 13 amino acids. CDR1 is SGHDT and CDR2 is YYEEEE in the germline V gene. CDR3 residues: CASHPRDRYGQYF. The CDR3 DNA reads TGTGCCAGCCACCCCCGTGACAGATACGGGCAGTACTTC.

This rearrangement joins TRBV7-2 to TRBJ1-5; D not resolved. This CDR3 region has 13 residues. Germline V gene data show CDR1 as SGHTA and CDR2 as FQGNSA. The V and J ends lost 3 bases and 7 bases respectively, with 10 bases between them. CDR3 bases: TGTGCCAGCAGCTTGCAGGAGGCGCAGCCCCAGCATTTT. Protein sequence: CASSLQEAQPQHF. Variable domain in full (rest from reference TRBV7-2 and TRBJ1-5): GAGVSQSPSNKVTEKGKDVELRCDPISGHTALYWYRQSLGQGLEFLIYFQGNSAPDKSGLPSDRFSAERTGGSVSTLTIQRTQQEDSAVYLCASSLQEAQPQHFGDGTRLSIL.

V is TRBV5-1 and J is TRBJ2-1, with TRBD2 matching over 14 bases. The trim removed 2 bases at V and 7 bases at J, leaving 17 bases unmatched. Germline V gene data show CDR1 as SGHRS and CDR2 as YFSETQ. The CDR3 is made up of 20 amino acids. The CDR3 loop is CASSFALFSGLAGGRNEQFF. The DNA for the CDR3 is TGCGCCAGCAGCTTCGCCCTGTTTAGTGGACTAGCGGGGGGTAGGAATGAGCAGTTCTTC.

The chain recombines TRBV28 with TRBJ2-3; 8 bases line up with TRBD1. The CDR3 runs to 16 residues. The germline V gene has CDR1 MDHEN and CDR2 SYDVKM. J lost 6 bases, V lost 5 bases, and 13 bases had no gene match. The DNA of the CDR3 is TGTGCCAGCAGTACCGGGGCGGCAGGGGGCATTGATACGCAGTATTTT. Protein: CASSTGAAGGIDTQYF. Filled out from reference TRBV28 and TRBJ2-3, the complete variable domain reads DVKVTQSSRYLVKRTGEKVFLECVQDMDHENMFWYRQDPGLGLRLIYFSYDVKMKEKGDIPEGYSVSREKKERFSLILESASTNQTSMYLCASSTGAAGGIDTQYFGPGTRLTVL.

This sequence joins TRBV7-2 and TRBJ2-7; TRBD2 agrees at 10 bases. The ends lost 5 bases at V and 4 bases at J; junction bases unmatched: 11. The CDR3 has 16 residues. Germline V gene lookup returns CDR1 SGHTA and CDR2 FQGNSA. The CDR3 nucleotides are TGTGCCAGCAGCACCTCACTAGCGGGATTTACTTACGAGCAGTACTTC. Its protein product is CASSTSLAGFTYEQYF.

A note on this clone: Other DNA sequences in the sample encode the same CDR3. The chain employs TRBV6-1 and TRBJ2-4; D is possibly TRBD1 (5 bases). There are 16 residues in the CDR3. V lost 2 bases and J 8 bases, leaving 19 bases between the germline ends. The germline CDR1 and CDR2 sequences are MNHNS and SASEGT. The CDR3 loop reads CASSESGAARVDIQYF. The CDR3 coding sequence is TGTGCCAGCAGTGAAAGTGGGGCTGCAAGGGTTGACATTCAGTACTTC.

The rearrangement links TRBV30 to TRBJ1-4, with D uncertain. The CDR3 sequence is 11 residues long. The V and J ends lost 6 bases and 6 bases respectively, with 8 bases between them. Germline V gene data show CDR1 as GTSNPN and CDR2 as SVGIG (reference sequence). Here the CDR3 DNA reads TGTGCCTGTCTAACCGATGAAAAACTGTTTTTT. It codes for CACLTDEKLFF.

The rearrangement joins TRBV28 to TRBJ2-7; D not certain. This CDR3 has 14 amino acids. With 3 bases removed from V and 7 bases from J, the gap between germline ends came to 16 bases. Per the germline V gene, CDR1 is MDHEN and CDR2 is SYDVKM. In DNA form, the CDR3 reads TGTGCCAGCAGTTTTTCGTGGAGAACCTGGGAGCAGTACTTC. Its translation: CASSFSWRTWEQYF.

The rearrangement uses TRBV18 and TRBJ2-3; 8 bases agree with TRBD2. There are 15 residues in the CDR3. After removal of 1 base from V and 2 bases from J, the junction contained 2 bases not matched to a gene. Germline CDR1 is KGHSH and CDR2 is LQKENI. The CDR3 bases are TGTGCCAGCTCACCACGCGGGGGGTTCACAGATACGCAGTATTTT. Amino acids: CASSPRGGFTDTQYF.

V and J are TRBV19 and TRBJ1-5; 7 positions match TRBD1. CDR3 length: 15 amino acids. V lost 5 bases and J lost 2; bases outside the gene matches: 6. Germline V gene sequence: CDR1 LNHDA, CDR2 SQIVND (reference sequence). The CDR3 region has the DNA TGTGCCAGTAGTCACAGGGGTCCAGGCAATCAGCCCCAGCATTTT. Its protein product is CASSHRGPGNQPQHF.

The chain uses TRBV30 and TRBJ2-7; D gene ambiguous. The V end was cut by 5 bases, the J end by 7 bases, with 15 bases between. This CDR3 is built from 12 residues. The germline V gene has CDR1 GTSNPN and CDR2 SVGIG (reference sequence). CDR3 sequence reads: CAWSPTRREQYF. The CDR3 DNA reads TGTGCCTGGTCCCCCACAAGAAGAGAGCAGTACTTC.

DNA of the CDR3: TGTGCCAGCAGTTACTCCGGACAGGGGAACTATGGCTACACCTTC. Protein sequence: CASSYSGQGNYGYTF. The chain has TRBV6-6 and TRBJ1-2; 9 positions agree with TRBD1. CDR1 is MNHNY, CDR2 SVGAGI, per germline (reference sequence). J was trimmed by 2 bases and V by 0 bases; bases with no gene match: 1. CDR3 size: 15 residues.

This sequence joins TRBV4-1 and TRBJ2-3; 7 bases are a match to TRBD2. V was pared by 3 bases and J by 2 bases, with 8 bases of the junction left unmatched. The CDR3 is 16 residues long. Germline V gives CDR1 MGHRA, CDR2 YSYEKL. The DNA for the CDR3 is TGCGCCAGCAGCCACCCCCGGGAGGATTTCACAGATACGCAGTATTTT. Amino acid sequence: CASSHPREDFTDTQYF.

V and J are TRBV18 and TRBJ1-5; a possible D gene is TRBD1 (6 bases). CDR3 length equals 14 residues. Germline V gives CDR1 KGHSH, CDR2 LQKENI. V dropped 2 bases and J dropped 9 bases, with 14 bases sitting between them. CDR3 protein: CASSPGQSPWPQHF. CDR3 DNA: TGTGCCAGCTCACCAGGACAGAGCCCTTGGCCCCAGCATTTT. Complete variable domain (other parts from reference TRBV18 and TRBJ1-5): NAGVMQNPRHLVRRRGQEARLRCSPMKGHSHVYWYRQLPEEGLKFMVYLQKENIIDESGMPKERFSAEFPKEGPSILRIQQVVRGDSAAYFCASSPGQSPWPQHFGDGTRLSIL.

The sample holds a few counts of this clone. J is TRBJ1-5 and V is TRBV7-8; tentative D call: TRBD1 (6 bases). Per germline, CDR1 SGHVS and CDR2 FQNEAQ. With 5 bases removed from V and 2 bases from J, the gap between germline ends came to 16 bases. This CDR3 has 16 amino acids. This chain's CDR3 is CASSNGGSLGNQPQHF. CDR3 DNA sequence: TGTGCCAGCAGCAATGGGGGCAGTTTAGGCAATCAGCCCCAGCATTTT. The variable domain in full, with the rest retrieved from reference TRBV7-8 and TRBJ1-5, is GAGVSQSPRYKVAKRGQDVALRCDPISGHVSLFWYQQALGQGPEFLTYFQNEAQLDKSGLPSDRFFAERPEGSVSTLKIQRTQQEDSAVYLCASSNGGSLGNQPQHFGDGTRLSIL.

CDR3 DNA sequence: TGTGCCAGCAGTGAACGGGAGGGCCGGTCCGGGGAGCTGTTTTTT. Protein sequence: CASSEREGRSGELFF. The V call is TRBV25-1, the J call TRBJ2-2; 8 bases fit TRBD2. The CDR3 runs to 15 residues. The V gene end was trimmed by 2 bases and the J gene end by 6 bases; junction bases not matched to a gene: 5. From germline, CDR1 is MGHDK and CDR2 SYGVNS.

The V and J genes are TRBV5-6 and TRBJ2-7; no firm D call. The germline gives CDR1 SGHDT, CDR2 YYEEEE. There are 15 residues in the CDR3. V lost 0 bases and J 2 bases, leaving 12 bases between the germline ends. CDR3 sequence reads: CASSLDVSLTYEQYF. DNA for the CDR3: TGTGCCAGCAGCTTGGATGTCAGTCTTACCTACGAGCAGTACTTC.

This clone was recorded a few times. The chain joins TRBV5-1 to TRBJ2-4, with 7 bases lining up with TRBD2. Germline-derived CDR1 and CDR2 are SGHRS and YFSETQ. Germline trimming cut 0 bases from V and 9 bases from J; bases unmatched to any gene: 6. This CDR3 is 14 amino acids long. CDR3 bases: TGCGCCAGCAGCTTGGCTTCGGGGGGAGGCATTCAGTACTTC. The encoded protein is CASSLASGGGIQYF.

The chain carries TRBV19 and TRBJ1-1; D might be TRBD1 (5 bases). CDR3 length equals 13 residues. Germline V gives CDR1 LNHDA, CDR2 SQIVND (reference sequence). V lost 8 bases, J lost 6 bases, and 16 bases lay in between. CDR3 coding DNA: TGTGCCAGTGTAGGGGTGAGTTATTCTGAAGCTTTCTTT. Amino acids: CASVGVSYSEAFF. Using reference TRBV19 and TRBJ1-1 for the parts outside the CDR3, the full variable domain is DGGITQSPKYLFRKEGQNVTLSCEQNLNHDAMYWYRQDPGQGLRLIYYSQIVNDFQKGDIAEGYSVSREKKESFPLTVTSAQKNPTAFYLCASVGVSYSEAFFGQGTRLTVV.

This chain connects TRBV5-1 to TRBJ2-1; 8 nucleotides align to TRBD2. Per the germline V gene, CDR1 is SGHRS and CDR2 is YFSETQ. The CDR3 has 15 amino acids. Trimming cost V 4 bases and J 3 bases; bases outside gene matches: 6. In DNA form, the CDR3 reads TGCGCCAGCAGCCTAACCGGGACTAGCTACAATGAGCAGTTCTTC. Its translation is CASSLTGTSYNEQFF.

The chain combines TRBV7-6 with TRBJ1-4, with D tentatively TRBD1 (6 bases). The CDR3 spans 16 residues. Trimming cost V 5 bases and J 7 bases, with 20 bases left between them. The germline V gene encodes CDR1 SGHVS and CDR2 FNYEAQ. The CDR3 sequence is CASSDWEGGGSEKLFF. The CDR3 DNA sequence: TGTGCCAGCAGCGACTGGGAGGGCGGGGGCAGTGAAAAACTGTTTTTT.

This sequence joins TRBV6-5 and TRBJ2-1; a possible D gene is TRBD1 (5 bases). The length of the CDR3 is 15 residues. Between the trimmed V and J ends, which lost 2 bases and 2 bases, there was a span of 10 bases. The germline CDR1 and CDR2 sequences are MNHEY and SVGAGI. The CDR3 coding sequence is TGTGCCAGCAGTTACGGGGCGACTCCCTACAATGAGCAGTTCTTC. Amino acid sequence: CASSYGATPYNEQFF.

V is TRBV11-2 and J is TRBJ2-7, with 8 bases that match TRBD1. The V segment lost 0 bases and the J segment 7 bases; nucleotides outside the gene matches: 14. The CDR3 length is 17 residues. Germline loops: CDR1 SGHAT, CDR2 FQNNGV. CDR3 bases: TGTGCCAGCAGCTTAGATCGGTTGGGCCAGGGGGCACGGGAGCAGTACTTC. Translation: CASSLDRLGQGAREQYF. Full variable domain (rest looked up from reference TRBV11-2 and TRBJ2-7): EAGVAQSPRYKIIEKRQSVAFWCNPISGHATLYWYQQILGQGPKLLIQFQNNGVVDDSQLPKDRFSAERLKGVDSTLKIQPAKLEDSAVYLCASSLDRLGQGAREQYFGPGTRLTVT.

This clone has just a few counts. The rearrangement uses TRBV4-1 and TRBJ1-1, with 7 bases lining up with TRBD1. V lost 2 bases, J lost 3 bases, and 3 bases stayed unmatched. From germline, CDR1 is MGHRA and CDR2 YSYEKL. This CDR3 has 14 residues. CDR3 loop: CASSQIQGDTEAFF. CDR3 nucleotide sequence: TGCGCCAGCAGCCAAATCCAGGGGGACACTGAAGCTTTCTTT.

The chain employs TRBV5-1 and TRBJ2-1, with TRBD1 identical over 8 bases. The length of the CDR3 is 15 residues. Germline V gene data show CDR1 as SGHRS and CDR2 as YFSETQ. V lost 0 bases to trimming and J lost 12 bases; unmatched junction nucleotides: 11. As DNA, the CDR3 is TGCGCCAGCAGCTTGGTGGGGCAGGGGGCGATAGGGCAGTTCTTC. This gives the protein CASSLVGQGAIGQFF.

The CDR3 DNA reads as TGTGCCATCGGAGCGCGGGGTACCTACGAGCAGTACTTC. Its translation: CAIGARGTYEQYF. The chain couples TRBV10-3 to TRBJ2-7; tentative D call: TRBD2 (6 bases). This CDR3 has 13 residues. Germline V lookup: CDR1 ENHRY, CDR2 SYGVKD. Trimming left V 8 bases short and J 2 bases short, with 13 bases between.

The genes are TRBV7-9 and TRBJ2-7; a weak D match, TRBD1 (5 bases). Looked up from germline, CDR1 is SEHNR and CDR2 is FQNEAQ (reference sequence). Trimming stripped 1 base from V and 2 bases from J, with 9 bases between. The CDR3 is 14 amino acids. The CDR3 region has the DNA TGTGCCAGCAGCTTAGGAGACAGTACCTACGAGCAGTACTTC. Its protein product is CASSLGDSTYEQYF.

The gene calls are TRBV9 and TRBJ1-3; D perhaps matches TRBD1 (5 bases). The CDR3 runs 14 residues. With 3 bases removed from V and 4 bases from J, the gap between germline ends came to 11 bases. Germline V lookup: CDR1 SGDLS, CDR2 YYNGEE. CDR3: CASSGRGEGNTIYF. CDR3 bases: TGTGCCAGCAGCGGGCGGGGGGAAGGAAACACCATATATTTT.

The CDR3 DNA sequence: TGTGCCAGCAGCTCACAGAGATACGAGCAGTACTTC. This encodes CASSSQRYEQYF. The chain couples TRBV7-2 to TRBJ2-7; D remains unclear. This CDR3 spans 12 amino acids. The V end was cut by 4 bases, the J end by 4 bases, with 8 bases between. Germline V gene sequence: CDR1 SGHTA, CDR2 FQGNSA.